These 10 T cell receptor beta chains share one sample of origin, sequenced in a study of CD8 T cells in ankylosing spondylitis. Findings and caveats of the study: About 8 highly homologous variants made up a TCR beta motif, and this motif appeared characteristic of ankylosing spondylitis blood.

TCRdb redid the calling of the 5' RACE reads with MiXCR, one entry per CDR3 protein. The table has some 330,000 distinct CDR3 sequences, under 8.5% seen once. These receptors are not linked to any known antigen. Specimen: blood, either unsorted or a sorted T cell fraction (not recorded which). The receptors come from a male donor with ankylosing spondylitis.

This clonotype showed up just a few times. This rearrangement joins TRBV7-6 to TRBJ1-1; 7 nucleotides match TRBD1. Trimming took 5 bases from V and 11 from J; bases not matched to a gene: 14. This CDR3 has 14 residues. Germline V gene lookup returns CDR1 SGHVS and CDR2 FNYEAQ. The CDR3 loop reads CASSPRQGPVQAFF. DNA for the CDR3: TGTGCCAGCAGCCCGAGACAGGGACCGGTTCAGGCTTTCTTT.

This clonotype was observed a few times. The chain joins TRBV4-2 to TRBJ2-7; 8 bases line up with TRBD1. The germline V gene encodes CDR1 LGHNA and CDR2 YNFKEQ. The junction had 13 bases not matched to a gene; V was cut back by 3 bases and J by 6 bases. The CDR3 loop spans 16 amino acids. The CDR3 nucleotides are TGTGCCAGCAGCCATACGCGTGCAGGGGGCTTGATCGAGCAGTACTTC. Translated: CASSHTRAGGLIEQYF.

This clonotype was observed at least ten times. The rearrangement links TRBV27 to TRBJ1-5, with TRBD1 identical over 10 bases. The germline CDR1 and CDR2 sequences are MNHEY and SMNVEV (reference sequence). Trimming removed 6 bases from V and 11 bases from J; junction bases left unmatched: 7. The CDR3 extends over 13 amino acids. CDR3 DNA: TGTGCCAGCAGCTTTGGGACAGGGGAGACCCAGCATTTT. Its protein product is CASSFGTGETQHF.

This clonotype was seen a few times. This sequence joins TRBV7-3 and TRBJ2-7, with D uncertain. Germline V lookup: CDR1 SGHTA, CDR2 FQGTGA. The CDR3 sequence is 16 residues long. V was pared by 4 bases and J by 1 base, with 17 bases between. Written as DNA, the CDR3 is TGTGCCAGCAGCTCCCTAGTAGCCGGCGTTTCCTACGAGCAGTACTTC. This gives the protein CASSSLVAGVSYEQYF.

Regarding this clonotype: Relative to the germline gene, one junction end is altered; a read error may explain this. CDR3: CASNLERGSEQYF. CDR3 in DNA: TGCGCCAGCAACTTGGAGAGGGGAAGCGAGCAGTACTTC. V gene TRBV5-1 combines with J gene TRBJ2-7; D may correspond to TRBD1 or TRBD2 (5 bases each). From germline, CDR1 is SGHRS and CDR2 YFSETQ. The length of the CDR3 is 13 residues.

The rearrangement uses TRBV11-2 and TRBJ2-1; no clear D gene. Looked up from germline, CDR1 is SGHAT and CDR2 is FQNNGV. The CDR3 covers 13 residues. Deletions cut 1 base from V and 8 bases from J, with 9 bases between. CDR3 nucleotide sequence: TGTGCCAGCAGCTTAGTGGTTGCTTATGAGCAGTTCTTC. Translated: CASSLVVAYEQFF. The entire variable domain, with the rest obtained from reference TRBV11-2 and TRBJ2-1, is as follows: EAGVAQSPRYKIIEKRQSVAFWCNPISGHATLYWYQQILGQGPKLLIQFQNNGVVDDSQLPKDRFSAERLKGVDSTLKIQPAKLEDSAVYLCASSLVVAYEQFFGPGTRLTVL.

This clonotype has only a few counts. This sequence joins TRBV3-1 and TRBJ2-3; 13 bases agree with TRBD2. In germline, CDR1 is LGHDT, CDR2 YNNKEL (reference sequence). The trim removed 0 bases at V and 6 bases at J, leaving 9 bases unmatched. The CDR3 consists of 18 residues. The CDR3 here is CASSQDPLAGGPGDTQYF. CDR3 in DNA: TGTGCCAGCAGCCAAGATCCACTAGCGGGAGGGCCAGGGGATACGCAGTATTTT.

This clonotype was detected many times. The V call is TRBV7-9, the J call TRBJ2-5; 7 bases map to TRBD1. The V gene's germline CDR1 is SEHNR and CDR2 FQNEAQ (reference sequence). The CDR3 consists of 15 residues. The V gene end was trimmed by 5 bases and the J gene end by 0 bases; junction bases not matched to a gene: 6. CDR3 nucleotides: TGTGCCAGCAGCGCACGACAGGGAAACCAAGAGACCCAGTACTTC. It is translated as CASSARQGNQETQYF.

This clonotype was counted between two and nine times. This chain joins TRBV5-1 and TRBJ2-7, with TRBD1 as a possible D gene (5 bases). The V end lost 4 bases, the J end lost 4 bases, and 12 bases lay between the germline ends. Germline assignment: CDR1 SGHRS and CDR2 YFSETQ. CDR3 length equals 13 residues. CDR3 sequence (DNA): TGCGCCAGCAGCACCAATCAGGGATACGAGCAGTACTTC. Translated, it gives CASSTNQGYEQYF.

The chain carries TRBV20-1 and TRBJ1-1; D is undetermined. Germline assignment: CDR1 DFQATT and CDR2 SNEGSKA (reference sequence). Trimming removed 1 base from V and 0 bases from J, with 18 bases in between. CDR3 length: 17 amino acids. The CDR3 coding sequence is TGCAGTGCTAGAGGCCAAGCGGTGGAAGAATTGAACACTGAAGCTTTCTTT. Translation: CSARGQAVEELNTEAFF.